The rows below give T cell receptor beta chains drawn from one sample of a study of cytomegalovirus exposure and HLA in healthy donors. The repertoire was sequenced with immunoSEQ multiplex PCR; TCRdb's copy has only in-frame clones and lacks some. The sample lists 90,000 to 140,000 clones, 75% to 90% occurring once. The source material was PBMCs. The receptors derive from a man aged 30 to 39 in good health and CMV-seropositive. Both conserved end residues are part of each CDR3. D genes are given only for firm matches. The size field is filled for only some rows; it gives once, few, many or a size class.

>-|TRBJ2-7|TRBV27|-|14
TGTGCCAGCAGTCGGGGAAGCAGGTTAGACGAGCAGTACTTC
CASSRGSRLDEQYF
>-|TRBJ2-7|TRBV7-2|-|14
TGTGCCAGCAGCCCAGGCGTACCAGTCTACGAGCAGTACTTC
CASSPGVPVYEQYF
>-|TRBJ1-1|TRBV7-9|-|14
TGTGCCAGCAGCTTTGGGGGGACGGAACATGAAGCTTTCTTT
CASSFGGTEHEAFF
>TRBD2|TRBJ2-7|TRBV25-1|-|15
TGTGCCAGCAGTGAAAGCGGGGGGCCCACCTACGAGCAGTACTTC
CASSESGGPTYEQYF
>-|TRBJ1-5|TRBV6-1|few|15
TGTGCCAGCAATGATTTAGCCGGTCCTAGACAGCCCCAGCATTTT
CASNDLAGPRQPQHF
>-|TRBJ1-1|TRBV19|-|12
TGTGCCAGTAGTATAGGAGCTGCTGAAGCTTTCTTT
CASSIGAAEAFF
>TRBD2|TRBJ2-1|TRBV5-1|-|15
TGCGCCAGCAGCTTGCGGTCAGTCGGGGGGAATGAGCAGTTCTTC
CASSLRSVGGNEQFF
>-|TRBJ2-7|TRBV19|-|13
TGTGCCAGTAGTATAGTAGGGGTCGGCGAGCAGTACTTC
CASSIVGVGEQYF
>TRBD1|TRBJ1-2|TRBV7-2|-|18
TGTGCCAGCAGCCCTAGCGTCCGACGGGACAGGGGTTCTGGTGGCTACACCTTC
CASSPSVRRDRGSGGYTF
>-|TRBJ1-2|TRBV18|once|14
TGTGCCAGCTCGCCGGCTTCCGGGGCAGGGGCCTACACCTTC
CASSPASGAGAYTF
>TRBD1|TRBJ2-5|TRBV4-2|-|13
TGTGCCAGCAGCCAGGGACAGAAAGAGACCCAGTACTTC
CASSQGQKETQYF
>-|TRBJ1-5|TRBV28|-|15
TGTGCCAGCAGTTTCCCCGGGGGAGGTCGTCAGCCCCAGCATTTT
CASSFPGGGRQPQHF
>TRBD1|TRBJ2-7|TRBV7-8|-|14
TGTGCCAGCAGCCCCCGGACAGGGAGCTACGAGCAGTACTTC
CASSPRTGSYEQYF
>-|TRBJ1-5|TRBV7-8|few|17
TGTGCCAGCAGCTTAAAGCCGGGGGGGGCCGTAAATCAGCCCCAGCATTTT
CASSLKPGGAVNQPQHF
>TRBD1|TRBJ1-2|TRBV7-9|-|14
TGTGCCAGCAGCCGCCATGACAGGGGCGATGGCTACACCTTC
CASSRHDRGDGYTF
>-|TRBJ2-1|TRBV7-9|once|18
TGTGCCAGCAGCTTAGGGGTGGCAGCGTTAGGTACGGAGGATGAGCAGTTCTTC
CASSLGVAALGTEDEQFF
>-|TRBJ1-1|TRBV6-5|-|14
TGTGCCAGCAGTTACTCCCGGGACACTCCTGAAGCTTTCTTT
CASSYSRDTPEAFF
>-|TRBJ1-2|TRBV5-6|-|14
TGTGCCAGCAGCTTGAGGGGCCAGGTCTATGGCTACACCTTC
CASSLRGQVYGYTF
>TRBD1|TRBJ1-3|TRBV4-2|few|16
TGTGCCAGCAGCCAAGAGGACAGGGACATTGTAAACACCATATATTTT
CASSQEDRDIVNTIYF
>-|TRBJ2-5|TRBV29-1|few|11
TGCAGCGTCCTTTACCAAGAGACCCAGTACTTC
CSVLYQETQYF
>-|TRBJ2-5|TRBV5-8|few|14
TGTGCCAGCAGCTTATGGGGAGCCCAAGAGACCCAGTACTTC
CASSLWGAQETQYF
>-|TRBJ2-7|TRBV18|-|12
TGTGCCAGCTCACCCGGTTTGGACGAGCAGTACTTC
CASSPGLDEQYF
>-|TRBJ2-2|TRBV29-1|-|14
TGCAGCGTTGGGGTCCGAGGGGGAACCGGGGAGCTGTTTTTT
CSVGVRGGTGELFF
>TRBD2|TRBJ2-7|TRBV5-1|-|17
TGCGCCAGCAGCTTTATGGGGAGGGCAGGGAGGATCAACGAGCAGTACTTC
CASSFMGRAGRINEQYF
>-|TRBJ2-3|TRBV30|once|14
TGTGCCTGGAACCCAGGACAGAGCACAGATACGCAGTATTTT
CAWNPGQSTDTQYF
>TRBD2|TRBJ2-3|TRBV7-3|-|19
TGTGCCAGCAGCTTAATGGGACTAGCGGGGGGATCGGGCACAGATACGCAGTATTTT
CASSLMGLAGGSGTDTQYF
>TRBD2|TRBJ2-1|TRBV9|-|16
TGTGCCAGCAGCTCTAATACCGGGACTAGCTCCAATGAGCAGTTCTTC
CASSSNTGTSSNEQFF
>-|TRBJ1-1|TRBV11-2|-|16
TGTGCCAGCAGCTTAGAATGGGGGCGGTCGAACACTGAAGCTTTCTTT
CASSLEWGRSNTEAFF
>-|TRBJ2-5|TRBV5-6|-|15
TGTGCCAGCAGCTTGGAGGACAGATTACAAGAGACCCAGTACTTC
CASSLEDRLQETQYF
>-|TRBJ2-1|TRBV6-5|-|13
TGTGCCAGCAGTTACATGGGGGCAGGCGAGCAGTTCTTC
CASSYMGAGEQFF
>-|TRBJ2-7|TRBV5-6|-|13
TGTGCCAGCAGGCTTGGGAGCTCCTACGAGCAGTACTTC
CASRLGSSYEQYF
>-|TRBJ2-5|TRBV6-1|once|14
TGTGCCAGCAGCCTCTGGGACAAACAAGAGACCCAGTACTTC
CASSLWDKQETQYF
>-|TRBJ2-7|TRBV10-3|-|14
TGTGCCATCAGTGAGTCGGCGGGCTCCTACGAGCAGTACTTC
CAISESAGSYEQYF
>-|TRBJ2-5|TRBV5-1|-|15
TGCGCCAGCAGCGTTCAGACGGTACGGGGAGAGACCCAGTACTTC
CASSVQTVRGETQYF
>TRBD1|TRBJ2-7|TRBV28|-|15
TGTGCCAGCAGTTTAAGAGGAGCAGGGGGCAGTGAGCAGTACTTC
CASSLRGAGGSEQYF
>TRBD2|TRBJ2-2|TRBV7-2|-|16
TGTGCCAGCAGCCCCCCTCAAGGACTAGCAACCGGGGAGCTGTTTTTT
CASSPPQGLATGELFF
>-|TRBJ1-1|TRBV18|-|14
TGTGCCAGCTCACCACCGCCGGTGAACACTGAAGCTTTCTTT
CASSPPPVNTEAFF
>-|TRBJ1-1|TRBV10-3|few|13
TGTGCCATCAATCGGGAGGCGAACACTGAAGCTTTCTTT
CAINREANTEAFF
>-|TRBJ1-2|TRBV6-5|once|13
TGTGCCAGCAGTTACAGCCCAGGGGATGGCCACACCTTC
CASSYSPGDGHTF
>TRBD1|TRBJ1-2|TRBV19|-|15
TGTGCCAGTAGTATAAGAACCGGGACAGCCTATGGCTACACCTTC
CASSIRTGTAYGYTF
>TRBD1|TRBJ2-7|TRBV5-8|once|15
TGTGCCAGCAGCCTTCTGACAGGGGACAGGTACGAGCAGTACTTC
CASSLLTGDRYEQYF
>-|TRBJ1-1|TRBV11-3|few|14
TGTGCCAGCAGCTTTTCGGACTCGAACACTGAAGCTTTCTTT
CASSFSDSNTEAFF